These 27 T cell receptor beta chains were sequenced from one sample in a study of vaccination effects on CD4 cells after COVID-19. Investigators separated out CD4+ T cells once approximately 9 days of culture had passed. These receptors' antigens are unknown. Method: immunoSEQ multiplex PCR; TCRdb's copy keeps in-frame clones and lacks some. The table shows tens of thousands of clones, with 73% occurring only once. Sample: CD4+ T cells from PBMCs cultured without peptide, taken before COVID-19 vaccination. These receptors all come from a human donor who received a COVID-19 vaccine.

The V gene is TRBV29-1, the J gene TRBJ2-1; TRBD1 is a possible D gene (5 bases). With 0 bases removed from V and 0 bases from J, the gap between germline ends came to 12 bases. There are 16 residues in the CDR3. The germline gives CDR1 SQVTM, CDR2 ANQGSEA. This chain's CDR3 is CSVEDGAGFSYNEQFF. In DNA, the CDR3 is TGCAGCGTTGAAGATGGGGCAGGGTTCTCCTACAATGAGCAGTTCTTC.

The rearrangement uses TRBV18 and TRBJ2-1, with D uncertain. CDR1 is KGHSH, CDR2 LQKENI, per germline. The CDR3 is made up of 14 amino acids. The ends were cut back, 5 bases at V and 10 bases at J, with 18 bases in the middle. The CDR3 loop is CASSKGLGLKEQFF. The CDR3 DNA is TGTGCCAGCTCAAAAGGATTGGGCCTCAAGGAGCAGTTCTTC.

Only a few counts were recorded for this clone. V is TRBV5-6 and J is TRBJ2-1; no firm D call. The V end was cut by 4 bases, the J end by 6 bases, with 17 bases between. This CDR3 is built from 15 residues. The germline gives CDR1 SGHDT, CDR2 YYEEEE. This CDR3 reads CASSPLREQPNEQFF. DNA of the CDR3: TGTGCCAGCAGCCCATTAAGGGAACAACCCAATGAGCAGTTCTTC.

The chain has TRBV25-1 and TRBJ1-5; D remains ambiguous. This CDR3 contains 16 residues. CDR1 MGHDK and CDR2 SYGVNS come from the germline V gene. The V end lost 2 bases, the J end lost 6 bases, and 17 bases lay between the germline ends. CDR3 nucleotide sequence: TGTGCCAGCAGTGAAGGTGGCAGAGGCGGAATTCAGCCCCAGCATTTT. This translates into CASSEGGRGGIQPQHF.

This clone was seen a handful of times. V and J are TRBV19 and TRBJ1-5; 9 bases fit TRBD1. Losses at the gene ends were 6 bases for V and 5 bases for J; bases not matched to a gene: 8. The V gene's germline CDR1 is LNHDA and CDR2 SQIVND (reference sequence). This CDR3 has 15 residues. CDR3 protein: CASSLQGTGYQPQHF. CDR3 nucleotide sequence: TGTGCCAGTAGCCTCCAAGGGACAGGGTATCAGCCCCAGCATTTT.

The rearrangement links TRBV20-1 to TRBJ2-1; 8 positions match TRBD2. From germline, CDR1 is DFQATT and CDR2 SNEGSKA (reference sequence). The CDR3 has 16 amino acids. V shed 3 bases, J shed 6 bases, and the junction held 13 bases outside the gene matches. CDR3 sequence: CSASLLAGMISNEQFF. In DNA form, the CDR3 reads TGCAGTGCTAGTTTATTAGCGGGGATGATATCCAATGAGCAGTTCTTC.

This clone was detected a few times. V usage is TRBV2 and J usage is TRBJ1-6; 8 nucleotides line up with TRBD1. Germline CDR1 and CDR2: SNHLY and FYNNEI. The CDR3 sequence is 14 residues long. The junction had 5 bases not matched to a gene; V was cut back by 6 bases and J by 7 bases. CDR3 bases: TGTGCCAGCAGCGCGGACAGGGTGAATTCACCCCTCCACTTT. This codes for CASSADRVNSPLHF.

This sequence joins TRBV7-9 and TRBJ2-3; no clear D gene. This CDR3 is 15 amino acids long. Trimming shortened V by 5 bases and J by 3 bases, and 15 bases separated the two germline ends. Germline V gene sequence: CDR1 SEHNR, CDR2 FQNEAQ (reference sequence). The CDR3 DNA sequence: TGTGCCAGCAGCACCCCTGCGGTGAGGACAGATACGCAGTATTTT. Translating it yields CASSTPAVRTDTQYF.

In nucleotides, the CDR3 is TGTGCCAGCAGCCCCGAACGACTAGCGGGGGGGCCGGAGACCCAGTACTTC. Residues: CASSPERLAGGPETQYF. This chain uses TRBV4-2 with TRBJ2-5, with 14 bases matching TRBD2. Unmatched junction bases numbered 9, after V lost 4 bases and J lost 5 bases. Per the germline V gene, CDR1 is LGHNA and CDR2 is YNFKEQ. The CDR3 sequence is 17 residues long.

Here the CDR3 DNA reads TGCGCCAGCAGCCAGGACTTACTAAAAGAGACCCAGTACTTC. Translating gives CASSQDLLKETQYF. The rearrangement joins TRBV4-1 to TRBJ2-5; TRBD2 is a possible D gene (5 bases). This CDR3 is 14 amino acids long. Germline V gene lookup returns CDR1 MGHRA and CDR2 YSYEKL. V gave up 3 bases and J gave up 3 bases, with 11 bases separating them.

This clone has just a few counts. Here the CDR3 reads CASSLGRQSERAFF. The CDR3 DNA follows: TGTGCCAGCAGTTTGGGTAGGCAGAGCGAGAGAGCTTTCTTT. This chain links TRBV28 with TRBJ1-1; unclear D gene. The CDR3 loop spans 14 amino acids. Germline V CDR1 and CDR2: MDHEN, SYDVKM. V lost 3 bases, J lost 10 bases, and 18 bases lay in between.

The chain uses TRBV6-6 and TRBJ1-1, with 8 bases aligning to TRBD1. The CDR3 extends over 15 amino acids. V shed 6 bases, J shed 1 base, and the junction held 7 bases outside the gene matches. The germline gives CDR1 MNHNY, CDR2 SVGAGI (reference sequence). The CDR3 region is CASRLGQGGNTEAFF. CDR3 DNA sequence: TGTGCCAGCAGACTCGGACAGGGAGGGAACACTGAAGCTTTCTTT.

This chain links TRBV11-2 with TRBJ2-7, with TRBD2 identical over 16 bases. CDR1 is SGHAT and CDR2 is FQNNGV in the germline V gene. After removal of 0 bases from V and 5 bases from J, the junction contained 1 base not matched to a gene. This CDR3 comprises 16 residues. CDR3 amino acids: CASSLEGLAGGHEQYF. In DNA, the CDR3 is TGTGCCAGCAGCTTAGAGGGACTAGCGGGAGGGCACGAGCAGTACTTC.

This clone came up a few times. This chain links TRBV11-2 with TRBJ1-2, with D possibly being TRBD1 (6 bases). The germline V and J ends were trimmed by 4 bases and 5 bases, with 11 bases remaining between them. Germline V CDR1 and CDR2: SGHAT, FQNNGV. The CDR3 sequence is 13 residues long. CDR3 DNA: TGTGCCAGCAGCTCACCAGGGGTTTATGGCTACACCTTC. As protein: CASSSPGVYGYTF.

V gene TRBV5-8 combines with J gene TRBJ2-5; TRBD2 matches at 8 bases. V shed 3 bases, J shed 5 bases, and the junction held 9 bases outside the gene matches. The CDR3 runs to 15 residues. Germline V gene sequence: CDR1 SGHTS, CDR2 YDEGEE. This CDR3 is CASSWNSGVGETQYF. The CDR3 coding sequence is TGTGCCAGCAGCTGGAATAGCGGGGTCGGGGAGACCCAGTACTTC.

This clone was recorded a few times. CDR3 amino acids: CASSIFSGGSGNTIYF. The CDR3 bases are TGTGCCAGCAGTATCTTCAGTGGGGGCTCTGGAAACACCATATATTTT. V gene TRBV27 combines with J gene TRBJ1-3; possible D gene TRBD1, 5 bases. The CDR3 runs 16 residues. Trimming removed 5 bases from V and 0 bases from J, with 14 bases in between. Germline V gene sequence: CDR1 MNHEY, CDR2 SMNVEV (reference sequence).

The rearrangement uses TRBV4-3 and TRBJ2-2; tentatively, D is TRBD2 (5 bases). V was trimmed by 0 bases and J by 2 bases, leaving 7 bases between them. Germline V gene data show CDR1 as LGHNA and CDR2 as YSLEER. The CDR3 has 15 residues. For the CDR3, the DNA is TGCGCCAGCAGCCAAGATACGGGAAACACCGGGGAGCTGTTTTTT. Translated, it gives CASSQDTGNTGELFF.

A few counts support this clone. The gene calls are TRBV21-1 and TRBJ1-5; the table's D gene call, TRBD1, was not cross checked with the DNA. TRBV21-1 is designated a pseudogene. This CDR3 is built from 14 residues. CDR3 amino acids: CASSKGQGSQPQHF. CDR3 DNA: TGTGCCAGCAGCAAAGGACAGGGGTCTCAGCCCCAGCATTTT.

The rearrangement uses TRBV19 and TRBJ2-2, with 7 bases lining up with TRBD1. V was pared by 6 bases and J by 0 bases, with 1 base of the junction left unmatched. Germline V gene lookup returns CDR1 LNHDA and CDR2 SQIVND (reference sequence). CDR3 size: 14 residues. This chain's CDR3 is CASRDRTNTGELFF. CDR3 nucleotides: TGTGCCAGTAGGGACAGGACGAACACCGGGGAGCTGTTTTTT.

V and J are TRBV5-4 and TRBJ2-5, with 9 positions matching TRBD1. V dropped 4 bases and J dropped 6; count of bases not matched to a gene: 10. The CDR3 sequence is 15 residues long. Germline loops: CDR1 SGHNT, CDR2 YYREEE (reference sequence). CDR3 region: CASSNSPGQGKTQYF. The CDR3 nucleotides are TGTGCCAGCAGCAACTCGCCGGGACAGGGCAAGACCCAGTACTTC.

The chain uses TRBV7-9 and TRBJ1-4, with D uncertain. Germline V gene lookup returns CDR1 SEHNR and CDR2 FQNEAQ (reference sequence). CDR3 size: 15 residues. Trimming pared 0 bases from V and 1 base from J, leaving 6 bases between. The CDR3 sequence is CASSLAGRTNEKLFF. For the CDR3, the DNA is TGTGCCAGCAGCTTAGCGGGGAGAACTAATGAAAAACTGTTTTTT.

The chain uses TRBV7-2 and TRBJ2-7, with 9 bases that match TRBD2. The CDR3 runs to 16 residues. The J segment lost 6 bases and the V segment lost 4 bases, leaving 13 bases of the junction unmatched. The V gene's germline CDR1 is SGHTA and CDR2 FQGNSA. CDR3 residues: CASSSPKAGGPGEQYF. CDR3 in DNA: TGTGCCAGCAGCTCGCCAAAGGCGGGAGGGCCAGGCGAGCAGTACTTC.

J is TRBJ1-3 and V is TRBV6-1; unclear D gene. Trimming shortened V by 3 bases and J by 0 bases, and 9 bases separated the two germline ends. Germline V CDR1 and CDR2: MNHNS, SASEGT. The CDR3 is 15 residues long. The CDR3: CASSDAGHSGNTIYF. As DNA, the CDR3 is TGTGCCAGCAGTGATGCCGGGCACTCTGGAAACACCATATATTTT.

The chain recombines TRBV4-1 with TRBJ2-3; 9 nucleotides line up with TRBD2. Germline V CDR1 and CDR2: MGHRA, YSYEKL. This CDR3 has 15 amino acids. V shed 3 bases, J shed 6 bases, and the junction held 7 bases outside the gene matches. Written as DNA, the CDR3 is TGCGCCAGCAGCCATCCGGGTCTAGCGGGGGATACGCAGTATTTT. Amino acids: CASSHPGLAGDTQYF.

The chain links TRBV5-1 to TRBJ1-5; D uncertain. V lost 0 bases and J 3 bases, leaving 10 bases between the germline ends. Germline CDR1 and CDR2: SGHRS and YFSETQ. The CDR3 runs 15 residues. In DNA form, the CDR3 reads TGCGCCAGCAGCTTGGGAGGAGGGATCAATCAGCCCCAGCATTTT. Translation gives CASSLGGGINQPQHF.

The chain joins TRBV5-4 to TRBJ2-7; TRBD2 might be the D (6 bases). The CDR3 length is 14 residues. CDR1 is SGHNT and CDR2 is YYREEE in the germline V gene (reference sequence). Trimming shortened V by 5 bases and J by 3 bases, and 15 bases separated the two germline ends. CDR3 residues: CASRVFGRGYEQYF. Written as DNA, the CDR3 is TGTGCCAGCAGAGTCTTCGGGAGAGGCTACGAGCAGTACTTC. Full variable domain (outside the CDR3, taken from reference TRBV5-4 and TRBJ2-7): ETGVTQSPTHLIKTRGQQVTLRCSSQSGHNTVSWYQQALGQGPQFIFQYYREEENGRGNFPPRFSGLQFPNYSSELNVNALELDDSALYLCASRVFGRGYEQYFGPGTRLTVT.

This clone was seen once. Here the CDR3 reads CASIPGQPYNEQFF. CDR3 sequence (DNA): TGTGCCAGCATCCCGGGACAGCCTTACAATGAGCAGTTCTTC. This rearrangement joins TRBV28 to TRBJ2-1; TRBD1 matches at 7 bases. CDR1 and CDR2 from the germline V gene are MDHEN and SYDVKM. The CDR3 extends over 14 amino acids. V lost 7 bases to trimming and J lost 4 bases; unmatched junction nucleotides: 7.